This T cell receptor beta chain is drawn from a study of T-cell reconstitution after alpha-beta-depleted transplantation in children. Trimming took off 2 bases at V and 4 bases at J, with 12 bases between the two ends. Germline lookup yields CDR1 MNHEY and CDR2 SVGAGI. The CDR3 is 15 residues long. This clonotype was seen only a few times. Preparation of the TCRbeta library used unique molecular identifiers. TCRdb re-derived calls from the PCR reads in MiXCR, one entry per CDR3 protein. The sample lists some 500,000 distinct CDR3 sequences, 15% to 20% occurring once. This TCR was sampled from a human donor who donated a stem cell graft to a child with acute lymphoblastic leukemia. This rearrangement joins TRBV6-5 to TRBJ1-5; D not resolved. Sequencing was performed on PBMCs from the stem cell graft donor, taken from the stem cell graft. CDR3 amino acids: CASSYVGNANQPQHF. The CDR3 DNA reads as TGTGCCAGCAGTTACGTTGGGAACGCGAATCAGCCCCAGCATTTT.